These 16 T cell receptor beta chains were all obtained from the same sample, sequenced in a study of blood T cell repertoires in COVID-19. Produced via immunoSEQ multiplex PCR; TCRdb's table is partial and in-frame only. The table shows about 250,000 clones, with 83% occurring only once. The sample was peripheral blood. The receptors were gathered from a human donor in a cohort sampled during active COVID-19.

CDR3 loop: CASSSPRGGHPEAFF. DNA for the CDR3: TGTGCCAGCAGCTCCCCGAGGGGGGGGCACCCTGAAGCTTTCTTT. The chain employs TRBV7-2 and TRBJ1-1; D perhaps matches TRBD1 (6 bases). The CDR3 has 15 residues. V dropped 4 bases and J dropped 6 bases, with 18 bases sitting between them. In germline, CDR1 is SGHTA, CDR2 FQGNSA.

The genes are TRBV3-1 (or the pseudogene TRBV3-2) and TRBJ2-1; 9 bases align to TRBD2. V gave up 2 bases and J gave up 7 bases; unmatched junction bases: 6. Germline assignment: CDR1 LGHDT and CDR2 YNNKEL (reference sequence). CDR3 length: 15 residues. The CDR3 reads CASSQTSGGINEQFF. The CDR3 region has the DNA TGTGCCAGCAGCCAAACCAGCGGGGGGATAAATGAGCAGTTCTTC.

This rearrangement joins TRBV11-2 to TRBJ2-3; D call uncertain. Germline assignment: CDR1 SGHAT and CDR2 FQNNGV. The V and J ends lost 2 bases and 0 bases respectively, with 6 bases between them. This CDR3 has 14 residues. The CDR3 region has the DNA TGTGCCAGCAGCTTAATAGAGAGCACAGATACGCAGTATTTT. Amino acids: CASSLIESTDTQYF.

In nucleotides, the CDR3 is TGTGCCAGCAGCCCTAGCCCTGGACTAGCGGGAGTTCCCTCCTACAATGAGCAGTTCTTC. It translates to CASSPSPGLAGVPSYNEQFF. The gene calls are TRBV9 and TRBJ2-1; 13 bases agree with TRBD2. The germline CDR1 and CDR2 sequences are SGDLS and YYNGEE. V was clipped by 4 bases and J by 0 bases; unmatched bases: 13. The CDR3 has 20 residues.

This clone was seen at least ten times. Written as DNA, the CDR3 is TGCGCCAGCAGCTTGACTAGCGGGGGCCCCGGGCAGTTCTTC. It is translated as CASSLTSGGPGQFF. The chain couples TRBV5-1 to TRBJ2-1; the match to TRBD2 covers 11 bases. Germline V gene lookup returns CDR1 SGHRS and CDR2 YFSETQ. Trimming took 1 base from V and 12 from J; bases not matched to a gene: 6. The CDR3 extends over 14 amino acids.

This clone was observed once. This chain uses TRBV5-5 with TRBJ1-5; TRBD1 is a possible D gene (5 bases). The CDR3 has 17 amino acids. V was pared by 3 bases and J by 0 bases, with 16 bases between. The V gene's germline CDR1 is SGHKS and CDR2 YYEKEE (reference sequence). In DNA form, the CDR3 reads TGTGCCAGCAGCTCCGGGACTACGCGGTATAGCAATCAGCCCCAGCATTTT. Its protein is CASSSGTTRYSNQPQHF.

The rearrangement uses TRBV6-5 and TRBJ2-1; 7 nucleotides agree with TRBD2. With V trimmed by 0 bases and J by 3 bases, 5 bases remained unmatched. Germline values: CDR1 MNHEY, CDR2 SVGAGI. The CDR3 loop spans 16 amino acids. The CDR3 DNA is TGTGCCAGCAGTTACTCGGGGACTACCCTCTACAATGAGCAGTTCTTC. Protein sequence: CASSYSGTTLYNEQFF.

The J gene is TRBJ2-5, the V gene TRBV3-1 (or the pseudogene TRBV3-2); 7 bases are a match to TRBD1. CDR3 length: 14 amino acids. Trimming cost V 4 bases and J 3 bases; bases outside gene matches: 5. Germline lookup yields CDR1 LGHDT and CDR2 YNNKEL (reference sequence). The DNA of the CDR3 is TGTGCCAGCAGCCTTAGCAGGGGGAAAGAGACCCAGTACTTC. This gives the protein CASSLSRGKETQYF.

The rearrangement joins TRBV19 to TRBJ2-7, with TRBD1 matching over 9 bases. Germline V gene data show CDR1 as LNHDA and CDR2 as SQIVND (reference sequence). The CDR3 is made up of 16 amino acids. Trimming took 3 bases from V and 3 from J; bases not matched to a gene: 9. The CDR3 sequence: CASSMAGTGYIYEQYF. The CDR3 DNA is TGTGCCAGTAGTATGGCCGGGACAGGGTACATCTACGAGCAGTACTTC.

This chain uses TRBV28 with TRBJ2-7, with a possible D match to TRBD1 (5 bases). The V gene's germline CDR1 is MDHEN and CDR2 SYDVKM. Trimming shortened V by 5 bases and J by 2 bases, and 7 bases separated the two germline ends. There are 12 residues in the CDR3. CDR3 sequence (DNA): TGTGCCAGCAGTCGGACAACCTACGAGCAGTACTTC. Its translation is CASSRTTYEQYF.

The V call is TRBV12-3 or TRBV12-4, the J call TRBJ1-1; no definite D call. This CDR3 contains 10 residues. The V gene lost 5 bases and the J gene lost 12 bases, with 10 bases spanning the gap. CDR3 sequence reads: CASSATKTFF. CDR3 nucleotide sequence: TGTGCCAGCAGTGCTACTAAAACTTTCTTT.

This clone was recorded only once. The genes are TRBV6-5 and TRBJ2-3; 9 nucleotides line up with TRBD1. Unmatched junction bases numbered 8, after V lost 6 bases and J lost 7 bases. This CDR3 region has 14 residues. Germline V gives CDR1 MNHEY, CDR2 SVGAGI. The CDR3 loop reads CASSRDRVSYTQYF. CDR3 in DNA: TGTGCCAGCAGCCGGGACAGGGTTTCATATACGCAGTATTTT.

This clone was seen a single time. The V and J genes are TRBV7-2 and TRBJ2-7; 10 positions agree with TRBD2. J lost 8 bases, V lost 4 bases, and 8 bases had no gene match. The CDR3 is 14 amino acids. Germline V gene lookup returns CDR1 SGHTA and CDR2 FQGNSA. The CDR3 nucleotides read TGTGCCAGCAGCTCAGGGGGTACTAGCGGGAAGCAGTACTTC. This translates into CASSSGGTSGKQYF.

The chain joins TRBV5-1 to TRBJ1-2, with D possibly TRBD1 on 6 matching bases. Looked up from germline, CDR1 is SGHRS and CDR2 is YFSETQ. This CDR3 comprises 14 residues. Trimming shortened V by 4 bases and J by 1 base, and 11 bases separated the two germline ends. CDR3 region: CASSTTGGNYGYTF. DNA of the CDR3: TGCGCCAGCAGCACGACAGGTGGTAACTATGGCTACACCTTC.

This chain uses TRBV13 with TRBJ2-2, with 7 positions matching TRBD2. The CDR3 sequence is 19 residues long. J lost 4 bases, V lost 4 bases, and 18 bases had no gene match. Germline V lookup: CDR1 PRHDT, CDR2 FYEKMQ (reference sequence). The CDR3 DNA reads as TGTGCCAGCAGCTCTATCCCGAGGGCGGGAGTGATAGTCACCGGGGAGCTGTTTTTT. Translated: CASSSIPRAGVIVTGELFF.

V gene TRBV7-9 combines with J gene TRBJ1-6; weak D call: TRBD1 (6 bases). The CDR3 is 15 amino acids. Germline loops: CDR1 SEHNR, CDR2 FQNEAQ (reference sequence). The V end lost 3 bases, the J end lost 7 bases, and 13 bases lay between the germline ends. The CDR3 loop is CASSFGSGGNSPLHF. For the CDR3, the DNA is TGTGCCAGCAGCTTTGGATCGGGGGGCAATTCACCCCTCCACTTT.